This record covers a single T cell receptor (beta chain). What it binds is unknown. V lost 5 bases and J 0 bases, leaving 8 bases between the germline ends. CDR1 LNHDA and CDR2 SQIVND come from the germline V gene (reference sequence). The CDR3 length is 15 residues. The sample comes from a study of cytotoxic CD8 clonotypes in ibrutinib-treated CLL. Study-level results: Clonotypes that were public were uncommon, and they contracted or stayed stable on treatment. Clonality was higher at ibrutinib response and returned toward baseline at progression.

Produced via immunoSEQ multiplex PCR; TCRdb's table is partial and in-frame only. Here the sample spans 50,000 to 75,000 clones, over 60% being singletons. This chain joins TRBV19 and TRBJ1-6; D is unclear. This specimen was PBMCs, taken after 12 months of ibrutinib treatment. The clonotype comes from a human donor with chronic lymphocytic leukemia. The chain's CDR3 is CASSLGNSYNSPLHF. The CDR3 nucleotides are TGTGCCAGTAGTCTCGGAAACTCCTATAATTCACCCCTCCACTTT.